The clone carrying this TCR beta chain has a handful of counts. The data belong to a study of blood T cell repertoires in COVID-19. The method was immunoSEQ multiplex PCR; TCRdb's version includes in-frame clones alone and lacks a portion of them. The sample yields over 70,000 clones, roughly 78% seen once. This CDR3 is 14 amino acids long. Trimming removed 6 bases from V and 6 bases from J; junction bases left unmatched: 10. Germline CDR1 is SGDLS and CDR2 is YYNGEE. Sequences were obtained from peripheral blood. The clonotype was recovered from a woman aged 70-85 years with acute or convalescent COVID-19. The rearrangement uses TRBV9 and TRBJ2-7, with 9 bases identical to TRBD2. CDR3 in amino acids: CASNSAGGPSEQYF. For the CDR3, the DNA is TGTGCCAGCAACTCGGCGGGAGGGCCGAGCGAGCAGTACTTC.